This record looks at one T cell receptor (beta chain) sequence and its context. What it binds is unknown. 13 Jbeta primers and 60 Vbeta primers were used for the PCR. Assay used: immunoSEQ multiplex PCR; TCRdb lists only in-frame clones, some missing. Recorded for this sample: roughly 110,000 clones. The CDR3 covers 13 residues. Germline values: CDR1 SGHRS, CDR2 YFSETQ. Trimming left V 0 bases short and J 8 bases short, with 11 bases between. The source of the sample is a study of cytomegalovirus exposure and HLA in healthy donors. About the research overall: Earlier findings included roughly 100 million unique TCR beta sequences obtained from some 180 million T cells.

General observations from the study: Researchers reported that a few CMV-associated chains were confirmed in vitro as CMV antigen-specific.

The source is a middle-aged man in good health and CMV-seropositive. V and J are TRBV5-1 and TRBJ1-2; D remains ambiguous. Sequencing was carried out using PBMCs. CDR3 in amino acids: CASSLGTGGGYTF. CDR3 in DNA: TGCGCCAGCAGCTTGGGGACCGGAGGAGGCTACACCTTC. Complete variable domain (other parts from reference TRBV5-1 and TRBJ1-2): KAGVTQTPRYLIKTRGQQVTLSCSPISGHRSVSWYQQTPGQGLQFLFEYFSETQRNKGNFPGRFSGRQFSNSRSEMNVSTLELGDSALYLCASSLGTGGGYTFGSGTRLTVV.